Following are 24 T cell receptor beta chains from one sample sequenced in a study of beta chain features in type 1 diabetes. Expressed TCRB transcripts were sequenced because the entire RNA isolate underwent reverse transcription. Produced via immunoSEQ multiplex PCR; TCRdb's table is partial and in-frame only. The sample has roughly 26,000 clones, about 49% seen once. Findings and limits, study-wide: Among patients with Type 1 diabetes, TCRB CDR3s were moderately but significantly shorter in every one of the four CD4+ subsets.

These TCRs' antigens remain unknown. Sequencing was carried out using stem cell memory CD4+ T cells from blood. The receptors originated from a young man with type 1 diabetes.

This chain connects TRBV7-9 to TRBJ2-7; D is uncertain. The CDR3 length is 12 residues. In germline, CDR1 is SEHNR, CDR2 FQNEAQ (reference sequence). V lost 5 bases and J lost 2, with 7 bases in between. The CDR3 sequence: CASSRSAYEQYF. The DNA of the CDR3 is TGTGCCAGCAGCCGGTCGGCCTACGAGCAGTACTTC. Looking up the rest from reference TRBV7-9 and TRBJ2-7 gives the full variable domain: DTGVSQNPRHKITKRGQNVTFRCDPISEHNRLYWYRQTLGQGPEFLTYFQNEAQLEKSRLLSDRFSAERPKGSFSTLEIQRTEQGDSAMYLCASSRSAYEQYFGPGTRLTVT.

In this sample, this clone turned up once. This chain connects TRBV9 to TRBJ1-1; D gene ambiguous. The CDR3 length is 15 residues. Looked up from germline, CDR1 is SGDLS and CDR2 is YYNGEE. Trimming removed 0 bases from V and 6 bases from J, with 15 bases in between. The CDR3 loop reads CASSVAGGLLAEAFF. The CDR3 DNA follows: TGTGCCAGCAGCGTAGCGGGCGGACTCCTGGCTGAAGCTTTCTTT. Filled out from reference TRBV9 and TRBJ1-1, the complete variable domain reads DSGVTQTPKHLITATGQRVTLRCSPRSGDLSVYWYQQSLDQGLQFLIQYYNGEERAKGNILERFSAQQFPDLHSELNLSSLELGDSALYFCASSVAGGLLAEAFFGQGTRLTVV.

This rearrangement joins TRBV18 to TRBJ1-1; 8 nucleotides agree with TRBD1. V trimming: 4 bases; J trimming: 1 base; junction bases outside the gene matches: 8. This CDR3 is built from 16 residues. Germline V gene lookup returns CDR1 KGHSH and CDR2 LQKENI. The CDR3 DNA reads TGTGCCAGCTCACTTTATCGGGACAGGAGGAACACTGAAGCTTTCTTT. Protein sequence: CASSLYRDRRNTEAFF.

CDR3 sequence (DNA): TGTGCCAGTAGTTGGGGATCATCGGACAGCCAAGAGACCCAGTACTTC. Protein product: CASSWGSSDSQETQYF. This chain connects TRBV19 to TRBJ2-5; perhaps TRBD1 as D (6 bases). The ends were cut back, 5 bases at V and 1 base at J, with 17 bases in the middle. CDR1 LNHDA and CDR2 SQIVND come from the germline V gene (reference sequence). CDR3 length: 16 residues.

The CDR3 is CAISESGAKNIQYF. The CDR3 bases are TGTGCCATCAGTGAGTCGGGCGCCAAAAACATTCAGTACTTC. The chain couples TRBV10-3 to TRBJ2-4; D ambiguous. The CDR3 loop spans 14 amino acids. Trimming took 0 bases from V and 1 from J, leaving 4 bases between them. CDR1 and CDR2 (germline): ENHRY, SYGVKD.

The chain recombines TRBV30 with TRBJ2-6, with D tentatively TRBD1 (5 bases). V lost 4 bases, J lost 0 bases, and 16 bases lay in between. CDR3 length: 17 amino acids. Per the germline V gene, CDR1 is GTSNPN and CDR2 is SVGIG (reference sequence). The CDR3: CAWKGKGVLSGANVLTF. CDR3 nucleotides: TGTGCCTGGAAGGGTAAAGGGGTTCTCTCTGGGGCCAACGTCCTGACTTTC.

CDR3 nucleotides: TGTGCCAGCAGCCAAACAGCAGATACGCAGTATTTT. Amino acids: CASSQTADTQYF. The rearrangement joins TRBV14 to TRBJ2-3; no clear D gene. CDR1 SGHDN and CDR2 FVKESK come from the germline V gene. CDR3 size: 12 residues. V was trimmed by 2 bases and J by 4 bases, leaving 4 bases between them.

This CDR3 is CATSRDWRSSNTGELFF. The DNA of the CDR3 is TGTGCCACCAGCAGAGATTGGCGGTCTTCGAACACCGGGGAGCTGTTTTTT. The rearrangement uses TRBV15 and TRBJ2-2, with D uncertain. Germline CDR1 LNHNV, CDR2 YYDKDF (reference sequence). This CDR3 comprises 17 residues. The V gene lost 0 bases and the J gene lost 0 bases, with 11 bases spanning the gap.

The genes are TRBV25-1 and TRBJ1-3; the D is unclear. The CDR3 is made up of 15 amino acids. V was shortened by 5 bases and J by 0 bases, with 11 bases between the two germline ends. Germline CDR1 and CDR2: MGHDK and SYGVNS. In nucleotides, the CDR3 is TGTGCCAGCAGTCAAAGTGGAGCCTCTGGAAACACCATATATTTT. It specifies CASSQSGASGNTIYF.

The gene calls are TRBV5-4 and TRBJ2-1, with 14 bases matching TRBD2. Germline CDR1 reads SGHNT; CDR2 reads YYREEE (reference sequence). The CDR3 loop spans 16 amino acids. V was pared by 9 bases and J by 0 bases, with 5 bases of the junction left unmatched. The CDR3 reads CATRGLAGDSYNEQFF. DNA of the CDR3: TGTGCCACCAGGGGACTAGCGGGGGACTCCTACAATGAGCAGTTCTTC.

V is TRBV15 and J is TRBJ2-4; 8 positions agree with TRBD1. With 1 base clipped from V and 5 bases from J, the junction kept 4 bases outside the gene matches. The CDR3 contains 15 residues. The germline V gene has CDR1 LNHNV and CDR2 YYDKDF (reference sequence). CDR3 in amino acids: CATSRVGRGQNIQYF. The CDR3 coding sequence is TGTGCCACCAGCAGAGTCGGCAGGGGGCAAAACATTCAGTACTTC.

V usage is TRBV5-7 and J usage is TRBJ2-7; TRBD1 aligns across 7 bases. TRBV5-7 is placed among ORFs of uncertain function. V lost 0 bases to trimming and J lost 2 bases; unmatched junction nucleotides: 8. The CDR3 contains 16 residues. CDR3 in DNA: TGTGCCAGCAGCTTGGGAGGGGGCGGGTTCACCTACGAGCAGTACTTC. Amino acid sequence: CASSLGGGGFTYEQYF.

The chain carries TRBV5-1 and TRBJ1-1, with D hard to call. V dropped 3 bases and J dropped 5 bases, with 14 bases sitting between them. Germline V gene sequence: CDR1 SGHRS, CDR2 YFSETQ. This CDR3 is 14 amino acids long. CDR3 in amino acids: CASSSLAVGTEAFF. Here the CDR3 DNA reads TGCGCCAGCAGCTCTTTAGCGGTAGGGACTGAAGCTTTCTTT.

The V gene is TRBV6-5, the J gene TRBJ2-5; perhaps TRBD2 as D (5 bases). The V end was cut by 5 bases, the J end by 3 bases, with 10 bases between. Germline V gives CDR1 MNHEY, CDR2 SVGAGI. The CDR3 spans 13 residues. CDR3 coding DNA: TGTGCCAGCAGTCTGGACTGGGAAGAGACCCAGTACTTC. It yields the protein CASSLDWEETQYF.

This clone was recorded a few times. J is TRBJ2-7 and V is TRBV30, with D possibly being TRBD1 (5 bases). This CDR3 has 12 amino acids. CDR1 is GTSNPN and CDR2 is SVGIG in the germline V gene (reference sequence). V was pared by 4 bases and J by 2 bases, with 9 bases between. The CDR3 nucleotides read TGTGCCTGGACCCAGGGAACCTACGAGCAGTACTTC. Translated: CAWTQGTYEQYF.

The V call is TRBV5-6, the J call TRBJ2-5, with 9 bases matching TRBD2. Germline V CDR1 and CDR2: SGHDT, YYEEEE. The trim removed 4 bases at V and 1 base at J, leaving 2 bases unmatched. The CDR3 is made up of 14 amino acids. The CDR3 reads CASSLTSGQETQYF. In nucleotides, the CDR3 is TGTGCCAGCAGCCTGACTAGCGGCCAAGAGACCCAGTACTTC.

This clone appeared once. The chain carries TRBV5-1 and TRBJ2-2; a possible D gene is TRBD2 (5 bases). Germline CDR1 reads SGHRS; CDR2 reads YFSETQ. V lost 6 bases and J lost 4, with 16 bases in between. The CDR3 is made up of 15 amino acids. The DNA for the CDR3 is TGCGCCAGCACCGCGGACGGACTTAGCACCGGGGAGCTGTTTTTT. It encodes CASTADGLSTGELFF. The full variable domain, its missing parts supplied by reference TRBV5-1 and TRBJ2-2, is KAGVTQTPRYLIKTRGQQVTLSCSPISGHRSVSWYQQTPGQGLQFLFEYFSETQRNKGNFPGRFSGRQFSNSRSEMNVSTLELGDSALYLCASTADGLSTGELFFGEGSRLTVL.

There are a few counts of this clone. The chain is built from TRBV10-3 and TRBJ2-7; 8 nucleotides align to TRBD1. Trimming removed 4 bases from V and 4 bases from J; junction bases left unmatched: 6. In germline, CDR1 is ENHRY, CDR2 SYGVKD. This CDR3 contains 14 residues. The CDR3 DNA reads as TGTGCCATCAGTGTCGACAGGGGTCGATACGAGCAGTACTTC. Translation gives CAISVDRGRYEQYF.

The rearrangement uses TRBV12-5 and TRBJ2-7, with TRBD2 matching over 8 bases. Losses at the gene ends were 2 bases for V and 4 bases for J; bases not matched to a gene: 16. Germline CDR1 LGHNT, CDR2 FRNRAP. CDR3 length equals 18 residues. This chain's CDR3 is CASGLRGGSPGAGYEQYF. CDR3 in DNA: TGTGCTAGTGGTTTGCGGGGGGGCTCACCGGGAGCGGGGTACGAGCAGTACTTC. The complete variable domain, with remaining parts taken from reference TRBV12-5 and TRBJ2-7, reads DARVTQTPRHKVTEMGQEVTMRCQPILGHNTVFWYRQTMMQGLELLAYFRNRAPLDDSGMPKDRFSAEMPDATLATLKIQPSEPRDSAVYFCASGLRGGSPGAGYEQYFGPGTRLTVT.

This chain connects TRBV29-1 to TRBJ2-7; D not resolved. CDR3 size: 11 residues. The germline V gene encodes CDR1 SQVTM and CDR2 ANQGSEA. The V and J ends lost 4 bases and 2 bases respectively, with 6 bases between them. The CDR3 DNA reads as TGCAGCGTTGGGCAGGCCTACGAGCAGTACTTC. The encoded protein is CSVGQAYEQYF.

V and J are TRBV18 and TRBJ2-5; 8 positions match TRBD1. CDR3 size: 16 residues. Trimming took 3 bases from V and 4 from J; bases not matched to a gene: 10. CDR1 is KGHSH, CDR2 LQKENI, per germline. The CDR3 DNA reads TGTGCCAGCTCACCTCAACGGGGACAGGCCTTAGAGACCCAGTACTTC. Amino acids: CASSPQRGQALETQYF.

This rearrangement joins TRBV28 to TRBJ1-6; 8 bases line up with TRBD1. CDR1 MDHEN and CDR2 SYDVKM come from the germline V gene. This CDR3 has 19 amino acids. V dropped 4 bases and J dropped 6; count of bases not matched to a gene: 17. CDR3 sequence (DNA): TGTGCCAGCAGTTGGGGCGGGCAGGGGGCGTGGGCTTCTAATTCACCCCTCCACTTT. Protein sequence: CASSWGGQGAWASNSPLHF.

This clone was counted between two and nine times. This chain links TRBV6-6 with TRBJ2-5, with D maybe TRBD2 (7 bases). V lost 5 bases to trimming and J lost 1 base, with 14 bases between them. The CDR3 totals 15 residues. Germline loops: CDR1 MNHNY, CDR2 SVGAGI (reference sequence). This CDR3 is CASSGRGGAQETQYF. The DNA of the CDR3 is TGTGCCAGCAGTGGCCGAGGGGGGGCCCAAGAGACCCAGTACTTC.

In its sample, this clone was seen a few times. This rearrangement joins TRBV30 to TRBJ2-7; the match to TRBD2 covers 14 bases. The trim removed 4 bases at V and 3 bases at J, leaving 17 bases unmatched. The V gene's germline CDR1 is GTSNPN and CDR2 SVGIG (reference sequence). CDR3 size: 19 residues. Written as DNA, the CDR3 is TGTGCCTGGACCTCGGGACTAGCGGGAGTTAATAGTGGGATCTACGAGCAGTACTTC. Amino acid sequence: CAWTSGLAGVNSGIYEQYF.